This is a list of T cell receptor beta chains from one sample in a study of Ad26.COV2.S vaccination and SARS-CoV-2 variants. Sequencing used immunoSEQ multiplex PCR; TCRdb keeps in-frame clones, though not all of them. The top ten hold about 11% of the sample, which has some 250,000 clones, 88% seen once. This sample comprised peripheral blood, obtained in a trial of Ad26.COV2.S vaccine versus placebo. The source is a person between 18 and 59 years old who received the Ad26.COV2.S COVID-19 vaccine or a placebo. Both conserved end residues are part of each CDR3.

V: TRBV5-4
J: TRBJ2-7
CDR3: CASSPGVGDYEQYF

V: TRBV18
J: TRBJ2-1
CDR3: CASSPRGLAGSDEQFF

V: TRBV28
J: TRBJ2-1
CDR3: CASSLIRDRTQYNEQFF

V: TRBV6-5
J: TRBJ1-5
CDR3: CASSLRGDGNQPQHF

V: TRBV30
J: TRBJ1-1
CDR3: CAWSGLVGTEAFF

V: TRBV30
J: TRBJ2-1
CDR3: CAWMVLPSYNEQFF

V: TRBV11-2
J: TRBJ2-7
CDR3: CASSPYSGLGSYEQYF

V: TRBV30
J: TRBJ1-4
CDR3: CAWTGGGGEKLFF

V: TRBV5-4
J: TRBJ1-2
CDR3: CASSLPEGASGYTF

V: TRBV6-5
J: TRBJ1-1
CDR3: CASSYADRGNTEAFF

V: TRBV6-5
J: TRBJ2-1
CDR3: CASSYSPFSNNEQFF

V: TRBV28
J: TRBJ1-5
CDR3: CASSTPGRGNQPQHF

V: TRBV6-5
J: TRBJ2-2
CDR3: CASSPLSGTGELFF

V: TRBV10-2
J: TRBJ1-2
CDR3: CASSESRQGNYGYTF

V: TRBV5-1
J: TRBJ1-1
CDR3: CASSLGLGIDTEAFF

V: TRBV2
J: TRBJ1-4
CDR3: CASSLLLGTSEKLFF

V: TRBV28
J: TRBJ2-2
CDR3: CASTWGLNTGELFF

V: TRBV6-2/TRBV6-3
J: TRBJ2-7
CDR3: CASTPPNPYEQYF

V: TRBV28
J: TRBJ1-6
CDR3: CASESLQGNLAYNSPLHF

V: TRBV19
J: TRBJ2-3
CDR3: CASSIDSGQGASDTQYF

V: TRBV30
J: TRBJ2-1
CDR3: CAWRKATGEGLGEQFF

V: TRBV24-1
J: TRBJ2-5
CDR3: CATSAAGLRGETQYF

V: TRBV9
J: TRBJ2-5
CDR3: CASSFRGGAGETQYF

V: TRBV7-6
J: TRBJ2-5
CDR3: CASSLGVGLAAQETQYF

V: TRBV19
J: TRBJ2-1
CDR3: CASSIFGGGRYNEQFF

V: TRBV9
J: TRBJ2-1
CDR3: CASSVGGTSGYNEQFF

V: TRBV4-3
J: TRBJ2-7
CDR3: CASSQEGPTRTGRKRYYEQYF

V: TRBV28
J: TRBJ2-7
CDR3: CASNRVWYEQYF

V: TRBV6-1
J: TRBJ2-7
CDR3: CASSDSPFYEQYF

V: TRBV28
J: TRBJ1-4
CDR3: CASSTEQGVREKLFF

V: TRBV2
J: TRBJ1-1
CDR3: CASSRGPPGTEAFF

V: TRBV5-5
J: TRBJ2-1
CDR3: CASSLASMNEQFF

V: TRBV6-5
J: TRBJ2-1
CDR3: CASSLGLVGNEQFF

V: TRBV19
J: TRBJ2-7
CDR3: CASSADGSSYEQYF

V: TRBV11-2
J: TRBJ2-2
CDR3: CAIPTGARMNTGELFF

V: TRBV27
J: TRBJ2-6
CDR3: CASSQTVISGANVLTF

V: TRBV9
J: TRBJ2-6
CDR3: CASSGVANVLTF

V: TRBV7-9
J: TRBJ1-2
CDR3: CASSLSAGISYGYTF

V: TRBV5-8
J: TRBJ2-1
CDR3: CASSFGTYNEQFF

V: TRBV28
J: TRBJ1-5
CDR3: CASSETAAGLPQHF

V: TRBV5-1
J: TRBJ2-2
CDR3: CASTSGSGIGELFF

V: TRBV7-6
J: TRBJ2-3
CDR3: CASKRGQGFEDTQYF